Detailed here is one T cell receptor beta chain. Assay used: immunoSEQ multiplex PCR; TCRdb lists only in-frame clones, some missing. The table lists some 56,000 clones, 89% of them singletons. Second doses that came at about 4 or about 12 weeks were put together. This sample is part of a study of T cell responses to AZD1222 COVID-19 vaccine. Germline V gene data show CDR1 as MNHEY and CDR2 as SMNVEV (reference sequence). Trimming removed 4 bases from V and 2 bases from J, with 11 bases in between. The CDR3 length is 14 residues. Sequences were derived from peripheral blood, sampled 28 days after the second AZD1222 dose. The V and J genes are TRBV27 and TRBJ1-1; D gene unclear. This receptor was obtained from an adult who received the AZD1222 COVID-19 vaccine. The CDR3 loop is CASSSLDRNTEAFF. The DNA for the CDR3 is TGTGCCAGCAGTTCCTTGGACCGCAACACTGAAGCTTTCTTT.